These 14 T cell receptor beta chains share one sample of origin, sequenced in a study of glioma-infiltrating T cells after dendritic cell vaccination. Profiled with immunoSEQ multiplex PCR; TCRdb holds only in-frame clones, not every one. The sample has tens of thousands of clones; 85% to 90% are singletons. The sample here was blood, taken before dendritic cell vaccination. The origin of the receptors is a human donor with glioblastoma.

For the CDR3, the DNA is TGTGCCAGCAGCCAGTCCGGGACAGGGGCTGGAAACACCATATATTTT. It yields the protein CASSQSGTGAGNTIYF. The J gene is TRBJ1-3, the V gene TRBV4-2; TRBD1 matches at 10 bases. V lost 3 bases and J lost 2; bases outside the gene matches: 4. Germline V gene data show CDR1 as LGHNA and CDR2 as YNFKEQ. This CDR3 region has 16 residues.

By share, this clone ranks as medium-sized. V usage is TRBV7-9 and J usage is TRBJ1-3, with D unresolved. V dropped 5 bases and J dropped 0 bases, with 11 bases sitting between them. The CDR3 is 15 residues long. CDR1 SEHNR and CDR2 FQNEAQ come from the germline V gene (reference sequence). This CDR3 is CASSPNLSSGNTIYF. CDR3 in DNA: TGTGCCAGCAGCCCGAATCTAAGCTCTGGAAACACCATATATTTT.

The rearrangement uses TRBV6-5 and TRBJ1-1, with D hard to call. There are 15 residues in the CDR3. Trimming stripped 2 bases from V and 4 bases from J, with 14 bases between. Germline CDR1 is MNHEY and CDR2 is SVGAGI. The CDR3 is CASSYGLGTVTEAFF. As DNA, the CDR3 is TGTGCCAGCAGTTACGGGTTGGGCACGGTCACTGAAGCTTTCTTT.

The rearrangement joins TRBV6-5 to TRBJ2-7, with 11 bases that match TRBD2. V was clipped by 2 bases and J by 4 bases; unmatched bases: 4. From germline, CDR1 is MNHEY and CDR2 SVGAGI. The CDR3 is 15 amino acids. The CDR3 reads CASSYRLAGRYEQYF. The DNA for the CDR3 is TGTGCCAGCAGTTACCGACTAGCGGGAAGATACGAGCAGTACTTC.

CDR3 nucleotide sequence: TGTGCCAGCAGCTTAAATCCTGGCAGGGTCCCGGGCGAGCAGTACTTC. This encodes CASSLNPGRVPGEQYF. The rearrangement links TRBV7-2 to TRBJ2-7, with D tentatively TRBD1 (5 bases). Germline V CDR1 and CDR2: SGHTA, FQGNSA. Trimming removed 2 bases from V and 6 bases from J, with 20 bases in between. The CDR3 covers 16 residues.

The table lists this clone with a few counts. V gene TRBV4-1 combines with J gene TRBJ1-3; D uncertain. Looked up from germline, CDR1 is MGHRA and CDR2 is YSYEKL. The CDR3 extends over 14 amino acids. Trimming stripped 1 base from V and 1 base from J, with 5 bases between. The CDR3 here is CASSQAGSGNTIYF. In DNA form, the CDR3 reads TGCGCCAGCAGCCAAGCGGGATCTGGAAACACCATATATTTT.

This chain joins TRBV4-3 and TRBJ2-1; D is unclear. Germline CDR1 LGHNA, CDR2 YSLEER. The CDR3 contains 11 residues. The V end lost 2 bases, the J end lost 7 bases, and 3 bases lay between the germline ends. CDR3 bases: TGCGCCAGCAGCCAATATAATGAGCAGTTCTTC. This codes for CASSQYNEQFF.

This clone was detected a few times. The DNA of the CDR3 is TGTGCCAGCAGCGTAGAAGATAGCTCCTACAATGAGCAGTTCTTC. Residues: CASSVEDSSYNEQFF. This chain connects TRBV9 to TRBJ2-1; D remains unclear. Germline V gene sequence: CDR1 SGDLS, CDR2 YYNGEE. This CDR3 contains 15 residues. V was cut by 0 bases and J by 0 bases, with 7 bases left in between.

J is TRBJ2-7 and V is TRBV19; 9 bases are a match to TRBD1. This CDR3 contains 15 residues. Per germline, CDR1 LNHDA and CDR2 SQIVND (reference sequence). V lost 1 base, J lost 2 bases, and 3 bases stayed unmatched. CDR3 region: CASSIAGQGTYEQYF. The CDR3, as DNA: TGTGCCAGTAGTATAGCTGGACAGGGGACCTACGAGCAGTACTTC. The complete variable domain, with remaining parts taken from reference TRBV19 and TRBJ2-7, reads DGGITQSPKYLFRKEGQNVTLSCEQNLNHDAMYWYRQDPGQGLRLIYYSQIVNDFQKGDIAEGYSVSREKKESFPLTVTSAQKNPTAFYLCASSIAGQGTYEQYFGPGTRLTVT.

The CDR3 loop is CASSVIFRSLSYEQYF. The CDR3 DNA reads as TGTGCCAGCAGCGTAATTTTTCGGTCTCTCTCCTACGAGCAGTACTTC. The chain combines TRBV9 with TRBJ2-7; no firm D call. CDR1 SGDLS and CDR2 YYNGEE come from the germline V gene. The CDR3 is 16 amino acids. V shed 1 base and J shed 0 bases, with 14 bases lying between them.

CDR3 sequence (DNA): TGTGCCGCTCGGACAGGGGGCGATGGCTACACCTTC. Translating it yields CAARTGGDGYTF. V usage is TRBV2 and J usage is TRBJ1-2, with 11 bases fitting TRBD1. V gave up 11 bases and J gave up 6 bases; unmatched junction bases: 5. CDR1 and CDR2 from the germline V gene are SNHLY and FYNNEI. The CDR3 totals 12 residues. The full variable domain, in which reference TRBV2 and TRBJ1-2 provide the parts outside the CDR3, is EPEVTQTPSHQVTQMGQEVILRCVPISNHLYFYWYRQILGQKVEFLVSFYNNEISEKSEIFDDQFSVERPDGSNFTLKIRSTKLEDSAMYFCAARTGGDGYTFGSGTRLTVV.

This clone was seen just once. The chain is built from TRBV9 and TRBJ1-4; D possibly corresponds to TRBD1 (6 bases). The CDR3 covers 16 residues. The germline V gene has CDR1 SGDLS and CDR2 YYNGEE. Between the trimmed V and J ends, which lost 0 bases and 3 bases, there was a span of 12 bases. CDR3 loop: CASSVAGDRANEKLFF. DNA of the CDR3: TGTGCCAGCAGCGTAGCAGGGGATCGGGCTAATGAAAAACTGTTTTTT.

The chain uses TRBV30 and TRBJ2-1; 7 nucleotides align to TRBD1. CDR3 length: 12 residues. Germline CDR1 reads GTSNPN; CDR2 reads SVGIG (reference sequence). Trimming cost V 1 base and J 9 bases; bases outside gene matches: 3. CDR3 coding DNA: TGTGCCTGGAGTGCAGGGGGTCGTGAGCAGTTCTTC. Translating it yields CAWSAGGREQFF.

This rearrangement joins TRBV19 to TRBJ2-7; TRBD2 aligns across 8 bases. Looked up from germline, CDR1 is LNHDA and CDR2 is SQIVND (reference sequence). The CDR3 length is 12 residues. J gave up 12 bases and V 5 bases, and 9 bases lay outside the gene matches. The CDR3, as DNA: TGTGCCAGTAGTGCTCCGGGGGGGTCGCGGTACTTC. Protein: CASSAPGGSRYF. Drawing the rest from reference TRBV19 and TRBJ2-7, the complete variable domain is DGGITQSPKYLFRKEGQNVTLSCEQNLNHDAMYWYRQDPGQGLRLIYYSQIVNDFQKGDIAEGYSVSREKKESFPLTVTSAQKNPTAFYLCASSAPGGSRYFGPGTRLTVT.